A selection of T cell receptor beta chains follows, all from one sample in a study of T cells in Graves' hyperthyroidism and ophthalmopathy. TCRdb fed the multiplex PCR reads into MiXCR, producing one record per CDR3 protein. Of approximately 400,000 distinct CDR3 sequences listed, 15% to 17% were seen once; the top ten hold roughly 7.4%. The material sequenced was blood. These receptor sequences come from a woman aged 18 to 35 with Graves' hyperthyroidism. The CDR3 runs from the conserved cysteine through the conserved F or W. D genes are given only for firm matches. For some rows the clone size is stated as once, few or many, or as a class when expanded; others skip it.

many	TRBJ2-3	TRBV2	.	TGTGCCAGCAGTGAAGGGCCAGCGGCCAGCACAGATACGCAGTATTTT	CASSEGPAASTDTQYF
many	TRBJ1-1	TRBV3-1	.	TGTGCCAGCAGCCAGAGAGGGACTGAAGCTTTCTTT	CASSQRGTEAFF
many	TRBJ2-1	TRBV6-1	TRBD2	TGTGCCAGCAGTGAAGAGCCCGGGAGGTACTACAATGAGCAGTTCTTC	CASSEEPGRYYNEQFF
.	TRBJ2-4	TRBV19	TRBD2	TGTGCCAGTACCACCGGATGGCTAGCGGGGGTACGAGCCAAAAACATTCAGTACTTC	CASTTGWLAGVRAKNIQYF
.	TRBJ2-2	TRBV19	.	TGTGCCAGTAGTATATCAGTGAACACCGGGGAGCTGTTTTTT	CASSISVNTGELFF
.	TRBJ1-2	TRBV5-6	.	TGTGCCAGCAGCACACGAAGAGAGAGATCCTACTATGGCTACACCTTC	CASSTRRERSYYGYTF
.	TRBJ2-3	TRBV7-2	TRBD2	TGTGCCAGCAGCTTAGCGGGAGGGGCCCCCGTTAGCACAGATACGCAGTATTTT	CASSLAGGAPVSTDTQYF
many	TRBJ2-3	TRBV20-1	TRBD2	TGCAGTGCTAGCCTGCCGGGACTAGCGGGCCCTAGCACAGATACGCAGTATTTT	CSASLPGLAGPSTDTQYF
many	TRBJ2-1	TRBV18	TRBD2	TGTGCCAGCTCACGTCGTGCTAGCGGGGGACCAGCCGATGAGCAGTTCTTC	CASSRRASGGPADEQFF
many	TRBJ1-1	TRBV3-1	.	TGTGCCAGCAGCCCCAGGGTAGAGACTGAAGCTTTCTTT	CASSPRVETEAFF
many	TRBJ2-3	TRBV19	.	TGTGCCACAAAAGGCAGGAGCACAGATACGCAGTATTTT	CATKGRSTDTQYF
many	TRBJ2-3	TRBV3-1	.	TGTGCCAGCAGCCAAGCGGGGACGGGAGATACGCAGTATTTT	CASSQAGTGDTQYF
many	TRBJ2-7	TRBV20-1	.	TGCAGTGCTAGAGATAACTCCGGCGAGCAGTACTTC	CSARDNSGEQYF
few	TRBJ2-2	TRBV20-1	TRBD1	TGCAGTGCTAGAGATCCACAGGGGACGAACACCGGGGAGCTGTTTTTT	CSARDPQGTNTGELFF
many	TRBJ2-3	TRBV20-1	TRBD2	TGCAGTGCTAGCGTAGCGGGAGGGGGGACAGATACGCAGTATTTT	CSASVAGGGTDTQYF
many	TRBJ2-3	TRBV30	.	TGTGCCTGGAGTTTCAGGGGCACAGATACGCAGTATTTT	CAWSFRGTDTQYF
many	TRBJ2-2	TRBV20-1	.	TGCAGTGCTAGAGATCTGGGCGGGGGCTCCCCCTTAGGCGGGGAGCTGTTTTTT	CSARDLGGGSPLGGELFF
many	TRBJ2-1	TRBV10-3	.	TGTGCCATCAGTACTAGGACGAGCTCCTACAATGAGCAGTTCTTC	CAISTRTSSYNEQFF
.	TRBJ1-5	TRBV20-1	TRBD1	TGCAGTGCTAGGGACAGGGTAGATTATCAGCCCCAGCATTTT	CSARDRVDYQPQHF
many	TRBJ2-7	TRBV3-1	.	TGTGCCAGCAGCCAAGCCTACGAGCAGTACTTC	CASSQAYEQYF
.	TRBJ1-2	TRBV4-1	.	TGCGCCAGCAGCCAAGAACGACAGTCCTATGGCTACACCTTC	CASSQERQSYGYTF
many	TRBJ2-6	TRBV12-3/TRBV12-4	.	TGTGCCAGCAGTTTATTCGGAACTGGGGCCAACGTCCTGACTTTC	CASSLFGTGANVLTF
many	TRBJ2-7	TRBV20-1	.	TGCAGTGCTAGAGATCTATCTCTCTCCTACGAGCAGTACTTC	CSARDLSLSYEQYF
many	TRBJ2-5	TRBV28	.	TGTGCCAGCAGTTTAGGAGGGGGTGAGAAGACCCAGTACTTC	CASSLGGGEKTQYF